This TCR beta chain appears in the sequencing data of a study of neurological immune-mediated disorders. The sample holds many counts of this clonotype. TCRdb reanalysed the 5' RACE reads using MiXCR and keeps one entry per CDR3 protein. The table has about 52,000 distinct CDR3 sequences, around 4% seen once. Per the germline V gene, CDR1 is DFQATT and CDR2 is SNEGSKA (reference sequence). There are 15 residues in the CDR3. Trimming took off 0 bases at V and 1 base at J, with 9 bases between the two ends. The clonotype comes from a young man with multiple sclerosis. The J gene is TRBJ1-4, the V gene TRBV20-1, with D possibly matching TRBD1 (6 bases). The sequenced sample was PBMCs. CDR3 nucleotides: TGCAGTGCTAGAGAGGGCAGGGGAACTAATGAAAAACTGTTTTTT. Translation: CSAREGRGTNEKLFF.